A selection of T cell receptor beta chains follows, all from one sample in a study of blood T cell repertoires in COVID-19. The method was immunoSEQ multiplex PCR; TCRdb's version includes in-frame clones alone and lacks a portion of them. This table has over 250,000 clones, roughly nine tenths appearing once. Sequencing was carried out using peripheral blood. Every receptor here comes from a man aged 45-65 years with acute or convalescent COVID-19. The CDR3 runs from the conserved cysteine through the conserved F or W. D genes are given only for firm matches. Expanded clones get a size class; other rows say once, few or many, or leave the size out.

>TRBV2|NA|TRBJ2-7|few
TGTGCCAGCAGTGAACGACAGGTCGGAGCCTACGAGCAGTACTTC
CASSERQVGAYEQYF
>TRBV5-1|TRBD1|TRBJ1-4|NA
TGCGCCAGCAGCCGGACAGGGGATCCTAAACTGTTTTTT
CASSRTGDPKLFF
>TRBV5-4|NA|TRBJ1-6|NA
TGTGCCAGCAGCACCGGACAGTCCGATTCACCCCTCCACTTT
CASSTGQSDSPLHF
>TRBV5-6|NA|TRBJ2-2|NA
TGTGCCAGCAGCTTACCCGGAGGAACCGGGGAGCTGTTTTTT
CASSLPGGTGELFF
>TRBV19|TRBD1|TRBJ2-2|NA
TGTGCCAGTACGAGGGGGACAGGGGGAACCGGGGAGCTGTTTTTT
CASTRGTGGTGELFF
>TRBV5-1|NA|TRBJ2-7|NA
TGCGCCAGCAGTACGGGTACCTACGAGCAGTACTTC
CASSTGTYEQYF
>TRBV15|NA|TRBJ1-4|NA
TGTGCCACCAGCAGAGGACAGAATGAAAAACTGTTTTTT
CATSRGQNEKLFF
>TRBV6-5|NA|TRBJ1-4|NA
TGTGCCAGCAGTTACTCGTATGCGACTAATGAAAAACTGTTTTTT
CASSYSYATNEKLFF
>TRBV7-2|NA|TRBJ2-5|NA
TGTGCCAGCAGCTTGTTCCGGGACATCGGAGAGACCCAGTACTTC
CASSLFRDIGETQYF
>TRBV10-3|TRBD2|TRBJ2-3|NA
TGTGCCGCCAGGACTAGCGCAGATACGCAGTATTTT
CAARTSADTQYF
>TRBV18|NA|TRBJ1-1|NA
TGTGCCAGCTCACGGCTGAGCGCGGCGAGTACTGAAGCTTTCTTT
CASSRLSAASTEAFF
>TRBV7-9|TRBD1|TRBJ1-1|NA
TGTGCCAGCAGCTCATCGGGGAGGACAGGGGGCTTGGGTGAAGCTTTCTTT
CASSSSGRTGGLGEAFF
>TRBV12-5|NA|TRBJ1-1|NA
TGTGCTAGTGGTTTCAGGGCGACTGAAGCTTTCTTT
CASGFRATEAFF
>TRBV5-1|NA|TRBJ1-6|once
TGCGCCAGCAGCTTGGCCAGGGACATGGTCTTCGGATCACCCCTCCACTTT
CASSLARDMVFGSPLHF
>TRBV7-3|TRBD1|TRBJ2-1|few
TGTGCCAGCAGCTTCCCGGGACAGGGTCACAATGAGCAGTTCTTC
CASSFPGQGHNEQFF
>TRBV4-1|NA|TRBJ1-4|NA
TGCGCCAGCAGCCATTCCGGGCAGGGGAATGAAAAACTGTTTTTT
CASSHSGQGNEKLFF
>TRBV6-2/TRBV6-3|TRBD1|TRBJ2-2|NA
TGTGCCAGCAGTCAGTACGGGACAGGGTCCACCGGGGAGCTGTTTTTT
CASSQYGTGSTGELFF
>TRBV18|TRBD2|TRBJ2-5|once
TGTGCCAGCTCCCTAGCGGGGGGCCTCTCGGGAGAGACCCAGTACTTC
CASSLAGGLSGETQYF
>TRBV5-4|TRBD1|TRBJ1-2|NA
TGTGCCAGCAGCCCCGGGACAGGGGCGGGTGGCTACACCTTC
CASSPGTGAGGYTF
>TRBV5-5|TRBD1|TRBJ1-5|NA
TGTGCCAGCAGCCCGGGACAGGGTGGCAATCAGCCCCAGCATTTT
CASSPGQGGNQPQHF
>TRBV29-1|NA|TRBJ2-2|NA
TGCAGCGTTGAAGATTTCAACCGACAGAACACCGGGGAGCTGTTTTTT
CSVEDFNRQNTGELFF
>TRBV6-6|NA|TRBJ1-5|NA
TGTGCCACCGCAGACAGGAGGATTCAGCCCCAGCATTTT
CATADRRIQPQHF
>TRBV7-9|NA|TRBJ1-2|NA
TGTGCCAGCAGCCGAGACAGGACTGATGGCTACACCTTC
CASSRDRTDGYTF
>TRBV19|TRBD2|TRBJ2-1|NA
TGTGCCAGTAGTAGTCTAGCGGGGGCCTACAATGAGCAGTTCTTC
CASSSLAGAYNEQFF
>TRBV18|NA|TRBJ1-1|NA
TGTGCCAGCTCACCACGCCAGGGGTCCCCCGGTGACACTGAAGCTTTCTTT
CASSPRQGSPGDTEAFF
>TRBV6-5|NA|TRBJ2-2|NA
TGTGCCAGCAGTTACGGCCGGGGGAAAACCGGGGAGCTGTTTTTT
CASSYGRGKTGELFF
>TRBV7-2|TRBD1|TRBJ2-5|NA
TGTGCCAGCAGCTTTCATACAGGGGGCGCGGGAGAGACCCAGTACTTC
CASSFHTGGAGETQYF
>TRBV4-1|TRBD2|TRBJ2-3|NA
TGCGCCAGCAGCCAAGGGTCCAGCGGGGCCCCACACAGCACAGATACGCAGTATTTT
CASSQGSSGAPHSTDTQYF
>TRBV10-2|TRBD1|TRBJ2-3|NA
TGCGCCAGCAGTAGAACAGGGGCTAGCACAGATACGCAGTATTTT
CASSRTGASTDTQYF
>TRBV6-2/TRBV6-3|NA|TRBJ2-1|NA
TGTGCCAGCAGTTACGTTGCCGGGGAGCAGTTCTTC
CASSYVAGEQFF
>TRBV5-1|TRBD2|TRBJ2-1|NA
TGCGCCAGCATGAATAGCGGGGGGGACAATGAGCAGTTCTTC
CASMNSGGDNEQFF
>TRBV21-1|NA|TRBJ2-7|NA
TGTGCCAGCAGCAAAGGACAGTCTTACGAGCAGTACTTC
CASSKGQSYEQYF
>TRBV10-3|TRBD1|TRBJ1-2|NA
TGTGCCATCAGTGCTGGGACAGGGGATGGCTACACCTTC
CAISAGTGDGYTF
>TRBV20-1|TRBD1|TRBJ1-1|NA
TGCAGTGCTAGTCCGCCAGGGGGCGCGTCTGAAGCTTTCTTT
CSASPPGGASEAFF
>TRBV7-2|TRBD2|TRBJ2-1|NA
TGTGCCAGCAGCTTGCCCGGGACTAGCGGCTTTAATGAGCAGTTCTTC
CASSLPGTSGFNEQFF
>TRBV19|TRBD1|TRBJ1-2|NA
TGTGCCAGTAGTATCACGGATCGACAGGGCGACACCTTC
CASSITDRQGDTF
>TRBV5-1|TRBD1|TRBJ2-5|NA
TGCGCCAGCAGCAAGGGACAGCTACAAGAGACCCAGTACTTC
CASSKGQLQETQYF
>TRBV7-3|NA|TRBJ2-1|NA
TGTGCCAGCAGCTCATCCGGTTCAGTGGGCGATGAGCAGTTCTTC
CASSSSGSVGDEQFF
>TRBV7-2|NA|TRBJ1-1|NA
TGTGCCAGCAGCTTCCGGGACAACCTTGAAGCTTTCTTT
CASSFRDNLEAFF
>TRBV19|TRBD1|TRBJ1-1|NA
TGTGCCAGTAGTATTGGGCAGGGGGCCACTGAAGCTTTCTTT
CASSIGQGATEAFF
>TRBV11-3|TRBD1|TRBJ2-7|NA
TGTGCCAGCAGCCAAGACAGGGACGAGCAGTACTTC
CASSQDRDEQYF
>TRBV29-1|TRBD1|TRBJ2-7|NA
TGCAGCGTTGATACAGGGGGCAACGAGCAGTACTTC
CSVDTGGNEQYF
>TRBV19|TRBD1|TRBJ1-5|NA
TGTGCCAGTAGTACCAACAGGGGGGGGATGGATCAGCCCCAGCATTTT
CASSTNRGGMDQPQHF
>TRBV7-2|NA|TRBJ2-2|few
TGTGCCAGCAGCTCCCGGGACATACGAACAACCGGGGAGCTGTTTTTT
CASSSRDIRTTGELFF
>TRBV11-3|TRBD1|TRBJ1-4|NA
TGTGCCAGCAGCCCGGGACAGGGAGAAACTAATGAAAAACTGTTTTTT
CASSPGQGETNEKLFF
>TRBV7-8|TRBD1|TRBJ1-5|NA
TGTGCCAGCAGCCCAGGGGGCTGGGACACCTATCAGCCCCAGCATTTT
CASSPGGWDTYQPQHF
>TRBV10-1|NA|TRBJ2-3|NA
TGCGCCAGCAGTGAGTCAGCAGGATCCACAGATACGCAGTATTTT
CASSESAGSTDTQYF
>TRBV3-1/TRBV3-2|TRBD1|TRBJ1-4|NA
TGTGCCAGCAGCCCTTGGGACAGCTGGGCAACTAATGAAAAACTGTTTTTT
CASSPWDSWATNEKLFF
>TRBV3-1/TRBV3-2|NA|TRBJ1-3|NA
TGTGCCAGCAGCCAAGTAACAGGGTCTGGAAACACCATATATTTT
CASSQVTGSGNTIYF
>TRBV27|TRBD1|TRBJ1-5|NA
TGTGCCAGCACCCCGGACAGGGGAAGAAATCAGCCCCAGCATTTT
CASTPDRGRNQPQHF
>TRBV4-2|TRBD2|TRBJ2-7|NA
TGTGCCAGCAGCCAAGATGTTCTAGCGGGGTACGAGCAGTACTTC
CASSQDVLAGYEQYF
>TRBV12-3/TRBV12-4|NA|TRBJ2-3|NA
TGTGCCAGCAGGCCCGGGGACTGGGATACGCAGTATTTT
CASRPGDWDTQYF
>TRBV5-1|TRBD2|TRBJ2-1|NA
TGCGCCAGCAGCCAGACTAGCGGGGCGACATTTGAGCAGTTCTTC
CASSQTSGATFEQFF
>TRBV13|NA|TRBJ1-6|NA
TGTGCCAGCAGCCCCCCTCTAGGCTCACCCCTCCACTTT
CASSPPLGSPLHF
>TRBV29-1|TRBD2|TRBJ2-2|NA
TGCAGCGTTAGAGCTAGCGGGGACACCGGGGAGCTGTTTTTT
CSVRASGDTGELFF
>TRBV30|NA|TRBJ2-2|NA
TGTGCCTGGAGTGTTAGTCTCACCGGGGAGCTGTTTTTT
CAWSVSLTGELFF
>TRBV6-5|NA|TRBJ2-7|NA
TGTGCCAGCAGTTACCCAGAGCAGTACTTC
CASSYPEQYF
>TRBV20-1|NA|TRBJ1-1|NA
TGCAGTGCGAGAGGCAGGACTGAAGCTTTCTTT
CSARGRTEAFF